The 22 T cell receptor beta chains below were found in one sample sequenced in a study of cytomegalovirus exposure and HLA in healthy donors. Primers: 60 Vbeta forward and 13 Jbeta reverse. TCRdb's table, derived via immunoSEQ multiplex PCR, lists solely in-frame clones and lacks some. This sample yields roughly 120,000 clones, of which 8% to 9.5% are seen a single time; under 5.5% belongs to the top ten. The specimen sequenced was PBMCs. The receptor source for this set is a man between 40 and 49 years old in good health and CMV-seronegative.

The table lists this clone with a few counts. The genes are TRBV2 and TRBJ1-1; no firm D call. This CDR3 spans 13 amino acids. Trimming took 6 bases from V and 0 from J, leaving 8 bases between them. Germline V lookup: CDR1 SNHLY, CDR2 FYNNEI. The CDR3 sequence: CASRDYMNTEAFF. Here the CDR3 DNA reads TGTGCCAGCAGGGACTACATGAACACTGAAGCTTTCTTT.

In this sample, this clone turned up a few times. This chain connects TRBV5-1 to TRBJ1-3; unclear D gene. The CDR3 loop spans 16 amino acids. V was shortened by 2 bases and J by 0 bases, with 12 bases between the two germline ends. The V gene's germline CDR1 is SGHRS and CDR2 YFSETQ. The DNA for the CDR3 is TGCGCCAGCAGCTTTGACACGCCGGACTCTGGAAACACCATATATTTT. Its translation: CASSFDTPDSGNTIYF.

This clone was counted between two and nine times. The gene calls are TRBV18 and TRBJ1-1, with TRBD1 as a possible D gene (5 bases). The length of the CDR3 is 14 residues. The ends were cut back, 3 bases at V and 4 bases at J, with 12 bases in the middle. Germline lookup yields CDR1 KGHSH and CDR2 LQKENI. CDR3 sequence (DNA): TGTGCCAGCTCACCTGTCGGGGGAGGCACTGAAGCTTTCTTT. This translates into CASSPVGGGTEAFF.

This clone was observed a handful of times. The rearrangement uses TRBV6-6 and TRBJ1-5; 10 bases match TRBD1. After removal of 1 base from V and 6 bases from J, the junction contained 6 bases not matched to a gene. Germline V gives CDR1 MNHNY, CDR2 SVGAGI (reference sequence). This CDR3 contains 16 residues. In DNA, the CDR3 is TGTGCCAGCAGTTACTACGGGACAGGGGAAAGTCAGCCCCAGCATTTT. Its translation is CASSYYGTGESQPQHF.

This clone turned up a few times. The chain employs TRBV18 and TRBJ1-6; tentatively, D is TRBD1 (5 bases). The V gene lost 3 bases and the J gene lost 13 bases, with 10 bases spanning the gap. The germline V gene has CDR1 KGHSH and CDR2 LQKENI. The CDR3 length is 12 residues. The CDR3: CASSPSEGPLHF. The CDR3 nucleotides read TGTGCCAGCTCACCGTCGGAGGGGCCCCTCCACTTT.

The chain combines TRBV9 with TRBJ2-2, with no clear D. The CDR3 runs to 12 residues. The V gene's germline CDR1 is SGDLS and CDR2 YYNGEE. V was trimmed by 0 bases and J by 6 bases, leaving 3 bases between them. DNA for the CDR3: TGTGCCAGCAGCGTAGTATCCGGGGAGCTGTTTTTT. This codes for CASSVVSGELFF. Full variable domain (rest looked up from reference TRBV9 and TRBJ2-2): DSGVTQTPKHLITATGQRVTLRCSPRSGDLSVYWYQQSLDQGLQFLIQYYNGEERAKGNILERFSAQQFPDLHSELNLSSLELGDSALYFCASSVVSGELFFGEGSRLTVL.

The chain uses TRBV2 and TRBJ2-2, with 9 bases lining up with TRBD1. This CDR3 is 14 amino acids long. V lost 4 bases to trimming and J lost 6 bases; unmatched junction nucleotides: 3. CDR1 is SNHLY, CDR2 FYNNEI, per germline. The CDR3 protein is CASSVRDRAGELFF. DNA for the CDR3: TGTGCCAGCAGTGTTAGGGACAGGGCCGGGGAGCTGTTTTTT.

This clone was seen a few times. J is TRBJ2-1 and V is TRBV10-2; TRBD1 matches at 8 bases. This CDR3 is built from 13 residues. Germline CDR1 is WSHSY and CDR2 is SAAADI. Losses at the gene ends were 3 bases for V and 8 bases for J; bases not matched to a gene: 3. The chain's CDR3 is CASSDRGLYEQFF. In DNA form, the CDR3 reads TGCGCCAGCAGTGACAGGGGGCTCTATGAGCAGTTCTTC.

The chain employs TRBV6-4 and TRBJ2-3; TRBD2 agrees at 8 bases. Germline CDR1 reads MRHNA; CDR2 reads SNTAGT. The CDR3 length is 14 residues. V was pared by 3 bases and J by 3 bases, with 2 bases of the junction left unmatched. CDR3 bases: TGTGCCAGCAGTGAGCGGGGGGATACAGATACGCAGTATTTT. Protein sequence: CASSERGDTDTQYF.

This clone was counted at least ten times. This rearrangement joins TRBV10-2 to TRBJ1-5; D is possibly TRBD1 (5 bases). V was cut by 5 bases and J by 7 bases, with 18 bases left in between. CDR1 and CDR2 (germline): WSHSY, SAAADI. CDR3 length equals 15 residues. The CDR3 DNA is TGCGCCAGCAGTACCGGGACTCCAACGGGGCAGCCCCAGCATTTT. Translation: CASSTGTPTGQPQHF.

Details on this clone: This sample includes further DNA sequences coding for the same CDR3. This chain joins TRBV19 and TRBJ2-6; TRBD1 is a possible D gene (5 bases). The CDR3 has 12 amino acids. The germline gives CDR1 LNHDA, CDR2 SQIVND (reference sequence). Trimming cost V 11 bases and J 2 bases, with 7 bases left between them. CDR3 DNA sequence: TGTGCCTCAGGGCCTGGGGCCAACGTCCTGACTTTC. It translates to CASGPGANVLTF.

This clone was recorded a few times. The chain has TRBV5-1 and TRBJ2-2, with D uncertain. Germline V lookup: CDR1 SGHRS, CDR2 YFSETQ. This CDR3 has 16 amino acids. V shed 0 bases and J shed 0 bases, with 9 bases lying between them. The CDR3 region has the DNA TGCGCCAGCAGCTTGGCCGCAGACACGAACACCGGGGAGCTGTTTTTT. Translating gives CASSLAADTNTGELFF. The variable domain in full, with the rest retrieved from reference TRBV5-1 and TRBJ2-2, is KAGVTQTPRYLIKTRGQQVTLSCSPISGHRSVSWYQQTPGQGLQFLFEYFSETQRNKGNFPGRFSGRQFSNSRSEMNVSTLELGDSALYLCASSLAADTNTGELFFGEGSRLTVL.

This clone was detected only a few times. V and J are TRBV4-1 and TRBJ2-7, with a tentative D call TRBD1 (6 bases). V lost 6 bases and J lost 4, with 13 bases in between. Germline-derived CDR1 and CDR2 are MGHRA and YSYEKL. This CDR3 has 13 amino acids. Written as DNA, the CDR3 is TGCGCCAGCAGTTACCGACAGGCATACGAGCAGTACTTC. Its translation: CASSYRQAYEQYF.

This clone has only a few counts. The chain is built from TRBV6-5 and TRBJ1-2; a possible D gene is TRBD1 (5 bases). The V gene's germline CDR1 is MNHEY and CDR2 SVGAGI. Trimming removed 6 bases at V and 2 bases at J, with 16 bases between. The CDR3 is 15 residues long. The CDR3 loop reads CASSPTPGLNYGYTF. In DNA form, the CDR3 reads TGTGCCAGCAGCCCTACTCCAGGGTTGAACTATGGCTACACCTTC.

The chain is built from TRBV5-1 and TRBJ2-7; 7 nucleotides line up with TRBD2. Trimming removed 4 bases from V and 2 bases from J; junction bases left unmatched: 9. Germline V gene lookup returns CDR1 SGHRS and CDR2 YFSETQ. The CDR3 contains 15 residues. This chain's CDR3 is CASSALSGTTYEQYF. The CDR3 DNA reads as TGCGCCAGCAGCGCTCTCTCCGGGACTACCTACGAGCAGTACTTC.

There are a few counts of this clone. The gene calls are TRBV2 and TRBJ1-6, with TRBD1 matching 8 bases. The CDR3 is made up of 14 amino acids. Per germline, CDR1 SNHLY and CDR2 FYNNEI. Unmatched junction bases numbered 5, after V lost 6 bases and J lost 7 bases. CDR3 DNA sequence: TGTGCCAGCAGAGGACAGGGTGAGAATTCACCCCTCCACTTT. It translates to CASRGQGENSPLHF.

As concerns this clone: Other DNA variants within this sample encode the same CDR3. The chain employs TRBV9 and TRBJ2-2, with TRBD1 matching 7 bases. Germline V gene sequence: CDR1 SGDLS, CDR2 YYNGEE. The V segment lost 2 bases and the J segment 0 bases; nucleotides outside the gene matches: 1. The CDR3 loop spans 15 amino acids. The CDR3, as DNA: TGTGCCAGCAGCGTCGGACAGGCGAACACCGGGGAGCTGTTTTTT. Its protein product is CASSVGQANTGELFF.

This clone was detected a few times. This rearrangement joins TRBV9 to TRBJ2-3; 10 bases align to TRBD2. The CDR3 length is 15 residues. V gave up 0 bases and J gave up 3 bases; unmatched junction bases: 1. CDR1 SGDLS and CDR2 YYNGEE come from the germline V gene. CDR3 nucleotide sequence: TGTGCCAGCAGCGTAGATAGCGGGGGGACAGATACGCAGTATTTT. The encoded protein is CASSVDSGGTDTQYF.

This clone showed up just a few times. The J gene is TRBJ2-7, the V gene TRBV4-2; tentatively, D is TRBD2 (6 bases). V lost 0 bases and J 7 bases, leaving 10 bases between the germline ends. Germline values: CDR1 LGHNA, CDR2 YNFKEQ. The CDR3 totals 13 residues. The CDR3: CASSQELGREQYF. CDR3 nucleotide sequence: TGTGCCAGCAGCCAAGAACTGGGGAGGGAGCAGTACTTC.

The CDR3 region is CSALRQGSGYGYTF. CDR3 sequence (DNA): TGCAGCGCCCTTAGACAGGGTTCGGGCTATGGCTACACCTTC. The chain couples TRBV29-1 to TRBJ1-2; 7 positions match TRBD1. This CDR3 region has 14 residues. Germline CDR1 is SQVTM and CDR2 is ANQGSEA. Trimming at V came to 7 bases and at J to 4 bases, leaving 12 bases not matched to a gene.

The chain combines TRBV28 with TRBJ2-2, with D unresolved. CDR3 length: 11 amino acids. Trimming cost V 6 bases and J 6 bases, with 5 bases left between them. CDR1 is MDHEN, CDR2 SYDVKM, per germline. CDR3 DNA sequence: TGTGCCAGCAGGTCCTCCGGGGAGCTGTTTTTT. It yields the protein CASRSSGELFF. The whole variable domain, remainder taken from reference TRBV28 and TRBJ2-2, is DVKVTQSSRYLVKRTGEKVFLECVQDMDHENMFWYRQDPGLGLRLIYFSYDVKMKEKGDIPEGYSVSREKKERFSLILESASTNQTSMYLCASRSSGELFFGEGSRLTVL.

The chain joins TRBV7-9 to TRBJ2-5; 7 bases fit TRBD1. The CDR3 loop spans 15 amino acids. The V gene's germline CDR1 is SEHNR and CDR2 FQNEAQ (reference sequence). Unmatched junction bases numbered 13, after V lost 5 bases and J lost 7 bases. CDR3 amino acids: CASSPPSGQAGTQYF. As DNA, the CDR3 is TGTGCCAGCAGCCCACCTTCTGGACAGGCAGGGACCCAGTACTTC.